Each of the 20 T cell receptor beta chains below was sequenced from the same sample in a study of siplizumab effects on memory and regulatory T cells (dated by TCRdb to the late 2010s). The method behind the library was the immunoSEQ multiplex PCR assay. TCRdb obtained this table from immuneACCESS and retained in-frame rearrangements with V and J assigned. These tables miss some clones; where compared with another copy, unresolved V genes account for less than half of the shortfall, and the remainder is unexplained. The sample table records about 110,000 clones; under 95% of these occur just once. Together, the top ten hold under 0.75% of the sample. The sample consisted of Tregs sorted from blood. The receptors come from a human donor in good health.

The chain has TRBV2 and TRBJ2-3; no firm D call. Germline CDR1 reads SNHLY; CDR2 reads FYNNEI. Deletions cut 7 bases from V and 3 bases from J, with 11 bases between. There are 13 residues in the CDR3. The CDR3 here is CASKNSLTDTQYF. The CDR3 DNA follows: TGTGCCAGCAAAAACTCACTAACAGATACGCAGTATTTT.

For this clone: Other nucleotide sequences in the sample specify the same CDR3. The chain has TRBV5-1 and TRBJ2-7; the D is unclear. The germline CDR1 and CDR2 sequences are SGHRS and YFSETQ. This CDR3 spans 12 amino acids. Trimming shortened V by 1 base and J by 3 bases, and 5 bases separated the two germline ends. Here the CDR3 DNA reads TGCGCCAGCAGCTTGCCGGGCTACGAGCAGTACTTC. Its protein is CASSLPGYEQYF.

The V and J genes are TRBV6-5 and TRBJ2-1; D is uncertain. Trimming took 5 bases from V and 0 from J, leaving 11 bases between them. The germline V gene has CDR1 MNHEY and CDR2 SVGAGI. The CDR3 is 15 residues long. The CDR3 DNA reads TGTGCCAGCAGTAACCGACGTAACTCCTACAATGAGCAGTTCTTC. It yields the protein CASSNRRNSYNEQFF.

The chain joins TRBV19 to TRBJ2-7; 8 positions match TRBD1. V was clipped by 3 bases and J by 5 bases; unmatched bases: 3. Germline assignment: CDR1 LNHDA and CDR2 SQIVND (reference sequence). This CDR3 is 13 amino acids long. The CDR3 DNA follows: TGTGCCAGTAGTATGACAGGGGCGGACGAGCAGTACTTC. Encoded protein: CASSMTGADEQYF.

The chain joins TRBV4-1 to TRBJ2-7, with TRBD1 matching over 8 bases. CDR1 is MGHRA and CDR2 is YSYEKL in the germline V gene. V lost 1 base to trimming and J lost 3 bases; unmatched junction nucleotides: 5. The CDR3 covers 15 residues. CDR3 DNA sequence: TGCGCCAGCAGCCAAGGCCAGGGGGCCCTCTACGAGCAGTACTTC. Its translation: CASSQGQGALYEQYF.

The chain uses TRBV5-6 and TRBJ1-2, with D maybe TRBD1 (6 bases). This CDR3 is built from 13 residues. Germline CDR1 and CDR2: SGHDT and YYEEEE. Between the trimmed V and J ends, which lost 0 bases and 6 bases, there was a span of 9 bases. The CDR3 sequence is CASSLARTDGYTF. The CDR3 DNA follows: TGTGCCAGCAGCTTGGCCCGGACAGATGGCTACACCTTC.

The chain recombines TRBV5-6 with TRBJ1-5; D might be TRBD1 (6 bases). The germline V and J ends were trimmed by 3 bases and 2 bases, with 21 bases remaining between them. Germline CDR1 and CDR2: SGHDT and YYEEEE. The CDR3 is 18 amino acids. The DNA of the CDR3 is TGTGCCAGCAGCTCCGGCGGAGAGGGGGTGAGGCGCAATCAGCCCCAGCATTTT. It codes for CASSSGGEGVRRNQPQHF.

The V and J genes are TRBV9 and TRBJ2-6; perhaps D is TRBD1 or TRBD2 (5 bases each). Trimming took off 3 bases at V and 2 bases at J, with 9 bases between the two ends. CDR1 and CDR2 (germline): SGDLS, YYNGEE. CDR3 size: 15 residues. CDR3 residues: CASSAQGPGANVLTF. CDR3 sequence (DNA): TGTGCCAGCAGCGCCCAGGGACCTGGGGCCAACGTCCTGACTTTC.

This clone is labeled as medium-sized. V gene TRBV10-3 combines with J gene TRBJ2-2, with TRBD2 identical over 7 bases. J was trimmed by 1 base and V by 6 bases; bases with no gene match: 2. This CDR3 contains 14 residues. The germline CDR1 and CDR2 sequences are ENHRY and SYGVKD. CDR3 in DNA: TGTGCCATCAGAGCTAGCGGGAACACCGGGGAGCTGTTTTTT. The encoded protein is CAIRASGNTGELFF.

The chain is built from TRBV5-4 and TRBJ1-2; TRBD1 might be the D (5 bases). The V end was cut by 0 bases, the J end by 7 bases, with 10 bases between. The CDR3 runs to 13 residues. Germline CDR1 SGHNT, CDR2 YYREEE (reference sequence). CDR3 loop: CASSLAGTSGYTF. DNA for the CDR3: TGTGCCAGCAGCTTGGCGGGGACGAGTGGCTACACCTTC.

This rearrangement joins TRBV5-8 to TRBJ2-7; TRBD1 agrees at 8 bases. Looked up from germline, CDR1 is SGHTS and CDR2 is YDEGEE. The CDR3 spans 13 residues. Trimming cost V 5 bases and J 3 bases; bases outside gene matches: 4. In DNA, the CDR3 is TGTGCCAGCAGGAGGACAGGGATCTACGAGCAGTACTTC. Translated, it gives CASRRTGIYEQYF.

The rearrangement links TRBV7-5 to TRBJ2-2; the table's TRBD2 call for D was not verified on the DNA. TRBV7-5 is a pseudogene. This CDR3 is built from 20 residues. CDR3 nucleotide sequence: TGTGCCAGAAGGGGTCTAGGTGAGGATCTGCATGTCCCGAACACCGGGGAGCTGTTTTTT. Its protein is CARRGLGEDLHVPNTGELFF.

The chain links TRBV7-9 to TRBJ2-2; 9 bases are a match to TRBD2. The trim removed 5 bases at V and 7 bases at J, leaving 11 bases unmatched. Per germline, CDR1 SEHNR and CDR2 FQNEAQ (reference sequence). CDR3 length equals 16 residues. The chain's CDR3 is CASSHGASGIGGELFF. As DNA, the CDR3 is TGTGCCAGCAGCCACGGAGCTAGCGGGATAGGCGGGGAGCTGTTTTTT.

CDR3 bases: TGTGCCAGCAGCTTATTTGGGGCAGTCACTGAAGCTTTCTTT. Protein product: CASSLFGAVTEAFF. The chain employs TRBV7-9 and TRBJ1-1; TRBD1 might be the D (5 bases). Germline values: CDR1 SEHNR, CDR2 FQNEAQ (reference sequence). The CDR3 spans 14 residues. The ends were cut back, 2 bases at V and 4 bases at J, with 11 bases in the middle. Supplemented by reference TRBV7-9 and TRBJ1-1, the full variable domain reads DTGVSQNPRHKITKRGQNVTFRCDPISEHNRLYWYRQTLGQGPEFLTYFQNEAQLEKSRLLSDRFSAERPKGSFSTLEIQRTEQGDSAMYLCASSLFGAVTEAFFGQGTRLTVV.

This sequence joins TRBV5-1 and TRBJ2-3; TRBD2 matches at 9 bases. The CDR3 consists of 15 residues. The germline gives CDR1 SGHRS, CDR2 YFSETQ. The trim removed 4 bases at V and 3 bases at J, leaving 6 bases unmatched. The CDR3 spells CASSGLAGVTDTQYF. CDR3 nucleotides: TGCGCCAGCAGCGGGTTAGCGGGGGTAACAGATACGCAGTATTTT.

This clone was seen only once. This chain joins TRBV14 and TRBJ1-1; 7 bases agree with TRBD1. The germline gives CDR1 SGHDN, CDR2 FVKESK. The CDR3 spans 16 residues. The V gene end was trimmed by 2 bases and the J gene end by 2 bases; junction bases not matched to a gene: 8. The CDR3: CASSQLRGTDNTEAFF. The CDR3 nucleotides read TGTGCCAGCAGCCAATTAAGAGGGACAGATAACACTGAAGCTTTCTTT.

In the case of this clone: Other DNA sequences of this sample code for an identical CDR3. The rearrangement joins TRBV7-8 to TRBJ2-7; 12 nucleotides match TRBD1. Germline CDR1 is SGHVS and CDR2 is FQNEAQ. J gave up 4 bases and V 3 bases, and 4 bases lay outside the gene matches. CDR3 size: 15 residues. Written as DNA, the CDR3 is TGTGCCAGCAGCTTGCCGGGACAGGGGGCTTACGAGCAGTACTTC. As protein: CASSLPGQGAYEQYF.

V usage is TRBV29-1 and J usage is TRBJ2-4; 9 nucleotides match TRBD1. Germline V CDR1 and CDR2: SQVTM, ANQGSEA. The CDR3 runs 15 residues. Losses at the gene ends were 7 bases for V and 7 bases for J; bases not matched to a gene: 14. CDR3 sequence reads: CSGSEIGGTGNIQYF. CDR3 bases: TGCAGCGGGAGTGAGATAGGCGGGACAGGGAACATTCAGTACTTC. Full variable domain (rest looked up from reference TRBV29-1 and TRBJ2-4): SAVISQKPSRDICQRGTSLTIQCQVDSQVTMMFWYRQQPGQSLTLIATANQGSEATYESGFVIDKFPISRPNLTFSTLTVSNMSPEDSSIYLCSGSEIGGTGNIQYFGAGTRLSVL.

This clone was counted a few times. V gene TRBV6-1 combines with J gene TRBJ1-2; tentatively, D is TRBD1 (5 bases). Germline V gene lookup returns CDR1 MNHNS and CDR2 SASEGT. V lost 6 bases and J 8 bases, leaving 13 bases between the germline ends. The CDR3 covers 12 residues. The CDR3 loop reads CASRVQEPGYTF. CDR3 DNA: TGTGCCAGCAGGGTACAGGAACCAGGCTACACCTTC.

This chain connects TRBV6-1 to TRBJ1-5, with D unresolved. Germline lookup yields CDR1 MNHNS and CDR2 SASEGT. The CDR3 has 12 residues. V dropped 4 bases and J dropped 11 bases, with 12 bases sitting between them. The chain's CDR3 is CASSALGFTQHF. DNA of the CDR3: TGTGCCAGCAGTGCTTTGGGGTTCACCCAGCATTTT.